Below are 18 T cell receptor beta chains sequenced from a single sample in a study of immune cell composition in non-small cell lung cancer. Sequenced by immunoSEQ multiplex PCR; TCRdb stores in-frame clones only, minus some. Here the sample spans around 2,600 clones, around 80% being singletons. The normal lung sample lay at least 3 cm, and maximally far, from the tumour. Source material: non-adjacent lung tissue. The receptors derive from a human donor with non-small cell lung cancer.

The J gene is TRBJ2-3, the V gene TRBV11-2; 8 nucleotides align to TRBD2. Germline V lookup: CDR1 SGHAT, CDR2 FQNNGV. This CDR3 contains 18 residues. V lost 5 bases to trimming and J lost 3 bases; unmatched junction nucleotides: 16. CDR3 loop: CASSTQERLAGPTDTQYF. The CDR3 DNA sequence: TGTGCCAGCAGCACCCAAGAGCGGCTAGCGGGCCCTACAGATACGCAGTATTTT.

The CDR3 loop reads CASSQTGSEVTQYF. As DNA, the CDR3 is TGTGCCAGCAGCCAAACAGGGTCCGAAGTGACCCAGTACTTC. The chain recombines TRBV5-3 with TRBJ2-5, with D perhaps TRBD1 (6 bases). TRBV5-3 is noted as an ORF with a role that remains uncertain. The CDR3 runs to 14 residues. Trimming took off 8 bases at V and 7 bases at J, with 21 bases between the two ends.

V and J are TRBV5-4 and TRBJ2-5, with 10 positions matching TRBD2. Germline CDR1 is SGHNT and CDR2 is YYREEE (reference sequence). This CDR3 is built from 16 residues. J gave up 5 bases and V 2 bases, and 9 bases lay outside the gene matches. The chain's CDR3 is CASSLGERGGGETQYF. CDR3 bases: TGTGCCAGCAGCTTAGGGGAGCGGGGGGGCGGTGAGACCCAGTACTTC.

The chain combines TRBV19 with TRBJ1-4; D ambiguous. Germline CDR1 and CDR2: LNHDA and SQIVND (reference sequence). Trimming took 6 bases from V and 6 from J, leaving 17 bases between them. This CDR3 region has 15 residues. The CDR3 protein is CASSPLERRHEKLFF. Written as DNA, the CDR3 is TGTGCCAGTAGCCCCCTGGAAAGGAGACATGAAAAACTGTTTTTT. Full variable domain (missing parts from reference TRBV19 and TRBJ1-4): DGGITQSPKYLFRKEGQNVTLSCEQNLNHDAMYWYRQDPGQGLRLIYYSQIVNDFQKGDIAEGYSVSREKKESFPLTVTSAQKNPTAFYLCASSPLERRHEKLFFGSGTQLSVL.

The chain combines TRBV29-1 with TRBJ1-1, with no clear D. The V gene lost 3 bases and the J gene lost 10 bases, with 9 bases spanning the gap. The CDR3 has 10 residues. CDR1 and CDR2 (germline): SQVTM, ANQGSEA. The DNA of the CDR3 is TGCAGCGTTGAGTCTCTGAGAGCTTTCTTT. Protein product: CSVESLRAFF.

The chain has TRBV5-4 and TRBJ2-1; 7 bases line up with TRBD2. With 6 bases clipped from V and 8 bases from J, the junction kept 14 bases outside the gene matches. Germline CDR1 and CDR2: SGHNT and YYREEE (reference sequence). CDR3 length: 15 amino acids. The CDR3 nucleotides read TGTGCCAGCACTAGCGGAAATAACCGGAACGATGAGCAGTTCTTC. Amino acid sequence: CASTSGNNRNDEQFF.

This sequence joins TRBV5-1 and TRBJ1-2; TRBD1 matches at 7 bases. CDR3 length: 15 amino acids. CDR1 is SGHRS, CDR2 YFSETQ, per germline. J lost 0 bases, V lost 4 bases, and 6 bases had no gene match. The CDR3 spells CASSPRTGTNYGYTF. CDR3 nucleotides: TGCGCCAGCAGCCCTAGGACAGGCACTAACTATGGCTACACCTTC.

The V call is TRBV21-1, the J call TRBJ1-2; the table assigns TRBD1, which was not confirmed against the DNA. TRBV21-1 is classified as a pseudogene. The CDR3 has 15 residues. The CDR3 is CASSLRGTELLGYTF. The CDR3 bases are TGTGCCAGCAGTTTAAGGGGGACAGAGCTTTTGGGCTACACCTTC.

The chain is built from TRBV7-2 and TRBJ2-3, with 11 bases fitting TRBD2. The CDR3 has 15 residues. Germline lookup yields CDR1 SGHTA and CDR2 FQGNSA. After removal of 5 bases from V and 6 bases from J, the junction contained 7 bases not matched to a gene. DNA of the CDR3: TGTGCCAGCAGCCCCCTAGCGGGAGGAGGGGATACGCAGTATTTT. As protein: CASSPLAGGGDTQYF. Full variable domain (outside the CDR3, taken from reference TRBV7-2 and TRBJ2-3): GAGVSQSPSNKVTEKGKDVELRCDPISGHTALYWYRQSLGQGLEFLIYFQGNSAPDKSGLPSDRFSAERTGGSVSTLTIQRTQQEDSAVYLCASSPLAGGGDTQYFGPGTRLTVL.

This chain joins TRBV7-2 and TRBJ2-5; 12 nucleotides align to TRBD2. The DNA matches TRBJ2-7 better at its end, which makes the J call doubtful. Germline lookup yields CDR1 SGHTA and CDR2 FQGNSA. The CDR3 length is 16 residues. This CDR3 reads CASSLSLAGGTYEQYF. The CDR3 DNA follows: TGTGCCAGCAGCCTAAGCCTAGCGGGAGGGACCTACGAGCAGTACTTC.

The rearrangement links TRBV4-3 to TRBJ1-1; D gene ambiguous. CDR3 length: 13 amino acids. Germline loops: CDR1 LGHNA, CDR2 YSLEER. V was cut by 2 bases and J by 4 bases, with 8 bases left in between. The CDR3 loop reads CASSQQVSTEAFF. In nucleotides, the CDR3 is TGCGCCAGCAGCCAACAAGTGAGCACTGAAGCTTTCTTT.

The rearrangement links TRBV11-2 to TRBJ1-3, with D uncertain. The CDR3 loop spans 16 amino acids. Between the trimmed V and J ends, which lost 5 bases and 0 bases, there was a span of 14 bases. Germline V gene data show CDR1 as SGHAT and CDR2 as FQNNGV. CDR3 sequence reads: CASSPGGSSSGNTIYF. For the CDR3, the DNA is TGTGCCAGCAGCCCAGGAGGCAGCAGCTCTGGAAACACCATATATTTT.

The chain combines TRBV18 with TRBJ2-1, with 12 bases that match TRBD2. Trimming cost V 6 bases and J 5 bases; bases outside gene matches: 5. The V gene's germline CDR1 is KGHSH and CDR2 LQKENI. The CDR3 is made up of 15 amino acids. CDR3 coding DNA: TGTGCCAGCTCCCTAGCGGGAGGGCCCGACAATGAGCAGTTCTTC. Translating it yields CASSLAGGPDNEQFF.

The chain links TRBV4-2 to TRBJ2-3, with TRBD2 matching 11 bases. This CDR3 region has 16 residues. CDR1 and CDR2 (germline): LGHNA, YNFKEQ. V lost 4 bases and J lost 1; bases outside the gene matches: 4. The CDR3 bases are TGTGCCAGCAGCCGAGTACTAGCGGGGGGCACAGATACGCAGTATTTT. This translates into CASSRVLAGGTDTQYF.

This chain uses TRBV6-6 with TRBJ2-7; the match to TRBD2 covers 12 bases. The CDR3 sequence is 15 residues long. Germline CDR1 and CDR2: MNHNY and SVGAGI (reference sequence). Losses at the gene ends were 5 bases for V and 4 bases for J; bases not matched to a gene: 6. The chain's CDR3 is CASSIWGTSGYEQYF. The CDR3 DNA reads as TGTGCCAGCAGTATTTGGGGGACTAGCGGGTACGAGCAGTACTTC.

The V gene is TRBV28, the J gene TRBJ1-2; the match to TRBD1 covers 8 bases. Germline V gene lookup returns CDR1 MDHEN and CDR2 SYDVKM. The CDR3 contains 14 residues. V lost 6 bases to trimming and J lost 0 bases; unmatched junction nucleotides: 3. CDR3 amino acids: CASRRQGTNYGYTF. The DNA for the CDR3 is TGTGCCAGCAGGCGACAGGGGACTAACTATGGCTACACCTTC.

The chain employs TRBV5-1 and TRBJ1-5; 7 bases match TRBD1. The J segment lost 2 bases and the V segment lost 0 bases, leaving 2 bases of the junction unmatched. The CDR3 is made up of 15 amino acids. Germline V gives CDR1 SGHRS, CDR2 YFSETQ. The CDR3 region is CASSLGQGRNQPQHF. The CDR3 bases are TGCGCCAGCAGCTTGGGACAGGGACGCAATCAGCCCCAGCATTTT. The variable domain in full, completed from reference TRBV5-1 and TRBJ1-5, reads KAGVTQTPRYLIKTRGQQVTLSCSPISGHRSVSWYQQTPGQGLQFLFEYFSETQRNKGNFPGRFSGRQFSNSRSEMNVSTLELGDSALYLCASSLGQGRNQPQHFGDGTRLSIL.

CDR3 protein: CASSLTAGGGYEQYF. CDR3 sequence (DNA): TGCGCCAGCAGCTTGACGGCGGGAGGGGGTTACGAGCAGTACTTC. J is TRBJ2-7 and V is TRBV5-1; 9 nucleotides agree with TRBD2. Germline V gene data show CDR1 as SGHRS and CDR2 as YFSETQ. CDR3 length: 15 amino acids. J was trimmed by 4 bases and V by 1 base; bases with no gene match: 6.